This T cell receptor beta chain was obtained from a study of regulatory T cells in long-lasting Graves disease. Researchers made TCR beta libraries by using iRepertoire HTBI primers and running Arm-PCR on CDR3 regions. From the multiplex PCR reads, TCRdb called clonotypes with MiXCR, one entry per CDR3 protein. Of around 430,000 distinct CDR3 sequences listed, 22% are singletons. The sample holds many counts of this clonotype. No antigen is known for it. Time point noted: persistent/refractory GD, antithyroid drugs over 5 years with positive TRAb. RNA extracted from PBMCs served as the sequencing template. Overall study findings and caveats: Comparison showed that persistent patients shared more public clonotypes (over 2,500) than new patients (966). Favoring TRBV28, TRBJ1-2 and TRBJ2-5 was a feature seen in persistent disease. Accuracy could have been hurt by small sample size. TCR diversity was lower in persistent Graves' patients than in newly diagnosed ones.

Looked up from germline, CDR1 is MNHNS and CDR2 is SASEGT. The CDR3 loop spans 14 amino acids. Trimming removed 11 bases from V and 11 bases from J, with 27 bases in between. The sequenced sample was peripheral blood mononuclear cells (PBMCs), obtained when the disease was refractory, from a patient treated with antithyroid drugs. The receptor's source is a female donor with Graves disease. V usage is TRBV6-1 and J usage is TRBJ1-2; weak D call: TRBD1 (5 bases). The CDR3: CASQEGNALNGYTF. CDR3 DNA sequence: TGTGCCTCCCAAGAGGGGAACGCGCTCAACGGATACACCTTC.